The clone carrying this T cell receptor (beta chain) was recorded a few times. What it binds is not known. The germline V gene has CDR1 LGHNA and CDR2 YSLEER. The V end lost 0 bases, the J end lost 2 bases, and 11 bases lay between the germline ends. This CDR3 is built from 16 residues. The data belong to a study of molecular identifiers for immune sequencing clone quantification. Naive CD8 libraries were made from around 18,000 to 910,000 sorted cells, and they used 10%, 30% or 50% RNA. The study's findings and limits: Sharing of a barcode by identical TCR molecules could cause highly expanded clone sizes to be underestimated. Effector cells kept over 98% of their molecules in clones above 20 RNA copies, while naive cells kept under 1% there.

Bulk TCR library preparation followed previously described methods with listed TCR primers. TCRdb re-analysed the PCR reads in MiXCR, keeping a single row per CDR3 protein. This table holds roughly 630,000 distinct CDR3 sequences, roughly 23% found once. Sequenced input: naive CD8+ T cells from blood, with Jurkat cell RNA spiked in. Subset specified: FACS-sorted CD8+CD4-CCR7+CD45RA+ naive T cells. The receptor was derived from a human donor in good health. Some libraries in this study had Jurkat cell RNA spiked in. The chain joins TRBV4-3 to TRBJ2-1; D remains ambiguous. The CDR3 is CASSQDLPGPYNEQFF. The CDR3 nucleotides read TGCGCCAGCAGCCAAGATCTTCCAGGACCCTACAATGAGCAGTTCTTC.